This paragraph reports one T cell receptor beta chain. Its antigen is still unknown. The input lacks base qualities; no much larger clone sits a single base away. To prepare the library, the immunoSEQ multiplex PCR assay was applied. The multiplex PCR relied on a mix of 60 forward primers for TCR Vbeta segments and 13 reverse primers for TCR Jbeta segments. The CDR3 region of rearranged TCR beta genes was amplified from genomic DNA by a multiplex PCR assay. Amplified TCR beta libraries were sequenced as 87-base-pair reads on the Illumina HiSeq System. In the original analysis: A later analysis tallied 80 million to 95 million unique TCR beta chains across the 666 repertoires, and around 12 million of those chains were shared by two or more donors. A nearest-neighbor algorithm error-corrected the raw reads and collapsed the reads into unique sequences, merging closely related sequences to remove PCR and sequencing errors. V, D and J gene segments were assigned by aligning CDR3 sequences to IMGT reference sequences. Each retained sequence needed at least a six-nucleotide match to both a V gene segment and a J gene segment. A rearrangement was called productive if the CDR3 had no stop codons and remained in frame with V and J, and every other rearrangement was called non-productive. Following IMGT convention, CDR3 was defined as the stretch from the second conserved V-encoded cysteine up to the conserved J-encoded phenylalanine. The earlier analysis of about 620 of the donors excluded sequences that lacked an unambiguous match to a single V gene segment. An earlier analysis of fewer than 650 of the donors classified V segments as functional when productive rearrangements were above 56.7% and as segregating when the standard deviation between donors was above 5%. A statistical classification framework was developed to diagnose cytomegalovirus status using the catalog of TCR beta chain sequences. In a later analysis, TCR nucleotide sequences were compared against IMGT/GENE-DB human TR gene sequences so that V and J genes could be assigned. A later analysis assigned CDR3 sequences and most-parsimonious VDJ recombination scenarios with the TCRdist pipeline. In a later analysis, each TCR beta chain was defined by its CDR3 amino acid sequence together with its V-gene family, and reads without a unique V-gene family were excluded. A later analysis removed 592 highly shared, low-generation-probability nucleotide sequences to deal with suspected cross-contamination and a sequencing artifact. A later analysis calculated a clonal expansion index for each public chain from normalized within-repertoire ranks of inferred template counts. Generation probabilities in a later analysis came from a VDJ recombination model fitted to out-of-frame rearrangements, and those results were checked against IGoR. Hypergeometric tests were used in a later analysis to score TCR-TCR, TCR-HLA and TCR-CMV co-occurrence, with a repertoire-size bias correction applied to the TCR pairs. A later analysis estimated false discovery rates by permuting HLA or CMV assignments 20 times. In a later analysis, co-occurring TCRs were grouped using DBSCAN, and TCRdist sequence similarity was added for clustering within HLA-allele-positive subsets. Repertoires with fewer than 30,000 or more than 120,000 public chains, plus five repertoires with anomalous nucleotide sharing, were excluded from co-occurrence clustering. TCRdb limited this immuneACCESS table to in-frame rearrangements with V and J called. A share of clones is missing; checked studies link under half to unresolved V genes, and the rest is unexplained. The V and J calls and the clone size are those of that table, but D and trimming were determined from the DNA. Present in this sample are about 140,000 clones, approximately 82% of which were seen just once. In total, the top ten clones hold roughly 3.2% of the sample.

From the cysteine through the phenylalanine, the CDR3 covers 12 amino acids. Of all the DNA, just the CDR3 is kept, 36 bases in frame from base 1. V and J are truncated by 4 bases and 3 bases respectively, leaving an intervening sequence of 7 bases. Taken from the germline V gene (reference sequence), the CDR1 and CDR2 loops are SEHNR and FQNEAQ. This entry belongs to a study of cytomegalovirus exposure and HLA in healthy donors listed by TCRdb under 2017. Describing the broader study: An earlier analysis of about 530 of the donors reported roughly 300 Gb of sequence data and around 120 million unique TCR beta sequences obtained from some 170 million T cells. To predict cytomegalovirus infection status, the study brought together high-throughput TCR immunosequencing, statistical association of individual TCRs with disease status, and machine learning. In addition to the first cohort of approximately 670 subjects, a separate validation cohort of 120 different subjects was used. A later analysis re-analyzed previously published TCR beta repertoires from 550 to 700 donors and added high-resolution HLA genotyping to study TCR occurrence patterns. Both class I and class II loci were covered by HLA typing, at four-digit resolution. Every repertoire in the discovery cohort had been generated on one and the same sequencing platform. Across approximately 400 genotyped donors of the cohort, an average of 235,054 unique TCR beta nucleotide sequences per donor were sequenced, and roughly 17% of those sequences were non-productive. Roughly five DR-DQ haplotypes were handled as single units for association and clustering, since linkage in the cohort was strong. Genome-wide SNP genotypes for about 65% of the roughly 670 donors were used in a later genetic analysis, which treated that subset as a discovery cohort. Alongside the repertoire data, information on donor age, sex, ethnicity and CMV serostatus was compiled. The study used immunosequencing to profile the T cell repertoires of about 670 subjects and linked those repertoires to cytomegalovirus serostatus. An early release covering 550 to 700 HLA-typed donors comprised 300 to 350 gigabases of sequencing data and 85 million to 100 million unique TCR sequences. The number of typed donors differed by locus: roughly 620-640 for A, B, C, DRB1 and DQB1; 522 for DQA1; 606 for DPA1; and about 450 for DPB1. The later analysis used no new phenotypic data to find candidate immune exposures, relying instead on TCR beta sequences and their occurrence across donors. Of the roughly 400 genotyped donors, 81% were placed in the genetic ancestry cluster associated with self-reported Caucasian donors. An earlier analysis of around 640 of the donors used high-throughput TCR beta sequencing to judge whether each TCR beta V gene segment behaved as functional or pseudogenic. The study aimed to test whether cataloging public T cell receptors could reveal signatures of past pathogen exposure.

Broader findings and caveats from the paper: Because the 87-base-pair reads could not distinguish some IMGT-functional V segments, including TRBV6-2 and TRBV6-3, those segments were excluded. A later analysis reported that several top co-occurrence clusters appeared linked to parvovirus B19, influenza, CMV and Epstein-Barr virus. HLA typing was unavailable for some donors at each locus, so association tests used only the typed subset. In a later genetic analysis, a missense DCLRE1C variant was associated with V-gene and J-gene trimming of TCR beta chains, and the association was replicated in an independent cohort. Because counts were too low, seventeen rarely observed V segments, including chromosome 9 orphons, were left out of the earlier analysis of approximately 500 of the donors. In this cohort, only TCR beta chains were sequenced, and detectable features were limited by the absence of alpha or paired-chain data. Immune exposure information for the cohort was limited to CMV serostatus. Linkage disequilibrium might explain the correlated functional status among segregating V segments, but an unknown experimental factor could not be excluded. Compared with equally common non-associated chains, HLA-associated TCR beta chains in a later analysis were more clonally expanded and had lower generation probabilities. According to the authors, the approach could potentially be generalized to other disease states and immunological phenotypes. A later analysis found that most CMV-associated TCR beta chains appeared HLA-restricted, with HLA associations seemingly driven largely by CMV exposure. In a later analysis, TCR association rates were found to vary across HLA loci, with the most associated TCRs seen for DRB1 alleles and the fewest for HLA-C alleles. In both the original and validation cohorts, the classifier was reported to diagnose cytomegalovirus status with high specificity and sensitivity. In vitro tests confirmed that three of the cytomegalovirus-associated TCR beta chains recognize cytomegalovirus antigens. At a false discovery rate of 0.05, a later analysis linked around 17,000 TCR beta sequences to specific HLA alleles. A further reported finding was that TCR beta sequences accurately predicted the HLA-A and HLA-B alleles for most subjects in the first cohort. Compared with the roughly 700-donor mean, donors in an Asian-associated ancestry cluster had fewer N-insertions in productive TCRs, according to a later genetic analysis. The study listed 150 to 200 TCR beta chains as associated with cytomegalovirus. Roughly uniform sequencing depth across donors was assumed in presence/absence analyses, although this assumption may not hold. Most TCR sequences were observed very rarely across donors, whereas some public TCRs were present in many individuals. A cluster of highly shared sequence variants was judged likely to be a technical artifact of the sequencing pipeline. Strong co-occurrence of HLA alleles, especially DR and DQ, made assigning TCR associations to individual alleles difficult. An earlier analysis of around 500 of the donors showed that most TCR beta V segments appeared in productive rearrangements either about 90% or about 30% of the time, which broadly matched IMGT annotations.

The cohort consisted of approximately 670 healthy bone marrow donors. All cohort members were sampled while nominally healthy, although unrecorded immune exposures were likely present. The donor was CMV seropositive and was included in the group of approximately 300 seropositive cohort members. A peripheral blood sample was collected from each donor, and TCR beta sequencing was performed on peripheral blood mononuclear cells. The Qiagen DNeasy Blood Extraction Kit was used to extract genomic DNA from the blood cell samples. Sample: PBMCs. The TCR sequence derives from a man aged 18 to 29 in good health and CMV-seropositive. This sequence uses TRBV7-9 and TRBJ2-7; tentative D gene TRBD1, with 5 bases matching. At the DNA level, the sequence is TGTGCCAGCAGCTCACAGGTCTACGAGCAGTACTTC. It encodes CASSSQVYEQYF.